These T cell receptor beta chains were read from a single sample in a study of blood T cell repertoires in COVID-19. Assay used: immunoSEQ multiplex PCR; TCRdb lists only in-frame clones, some missing. The table has more than 300,000 clones, almost 90% seen once. The sample was peripheral blood. The receptors were sampled from a woman aged 70 to 79 with COVID-19, enrolled during active disease. The CDR3 runs from the conserved cysteine through the conserved F or W. A D gene is named only where the DNA matches it firmly. Expanded clones get a size class; other rows say once, few or many, or leave the size out.

V	J	D	size	DNA	CDR3
TRBV10-2	TRBJ1-6	NA	NA	TGCGCCAGCAGTGATTTGGGCAGGGATAATTCACCCCTCCACTTT	CASSDLGRDNSPLHF
TRBV6-5	TRBJ1-1	NA	NA	TGTGCCAGCAGTTACTCGGGAGGGGTAAACACTGAAGCTTTCTTT	CASSYSGGVNTEAFF
TRBV19	TRBJ2-3	TRBD2	NA	TGTGCCAGTAACGAGCGGGGGGGCACAGATACGCAGTATTTT	CASNERGGTDTQYF
TRBV2	TRBJ1-1	NA	NA	TGTGCCAGCAGTGAAATAGGGGTTCTGAACACTGAAGCTTTCTTT	CASSEIGVLNTEAFF
TRBV5-6	TRBJ1-3	TRBD1	NA	TGTGCCAGCAGCTCCAAGATGAGCCAGGGGGCTGGAAACACCATATATTTT	CASSSKMSQGAGNTIYF
TRBV5-6	TRBJ1-5	TRBD1	NA	TGTGCCAGCAGCTTGAGACAGGGTGGCAATCAGCCCCAGCATTTT	CASSLRQGGNQPQHF
TRBV19	TRBJ2-7	TRBD2	NA	TGTGCCAGTAGTGAGGGACTAGCGTCTGAGCAGTACTTC	CASSEGLASEQYF
TRBV27	TRBJ2-1	TRBD1	NA	TGTGCCAGCAGTCCCCCGCGGGACAGGGTCTACAATGAGCAGTTCTTC	CASSPPRDRVYNEQFF
TRBV10-1	TRBJ1-2	NA	NA	TGCGCCAGCAGTGGTTCACAGGGATGGGATGGCTACACCTTC	CASSGSQGWDGYTF
TRBV19	TRBJ1-5	NA	NA	TGTGCCAGTAGTGGCACAGTTCATAGCAATCAGCCCCAGCATTTT	CASSGTVHSNQPQHF
TRBV4-1	TRBJ2-7	TRBD2	NA	TGCGCCAGCAGCCAAAACTATCCCGGGACTAGCGGCGAGCAGTACTTC	CASSQNYPGTSGEQYF
TRBV9	TRBJ2-1	NA	NA	TGTGCCAGCAGCGTAGAAGGGACTGAATACAATGAGCAGTTCTTC	CASSVEGTEYNEQFF
TRBV7-2	TRBJ2-1	TRBD2	NA	TGTGCCAGCAGCTACTCTAGCGGGGTCTCCTACAATGAGCAGTTCTTC	CASSYSSGVSYNEQFF
TRBV30	TRBJ1-2	TRBD1	NA	TGTGCCTGGAGCGGACAGGAACCTTATGGCTACACCTTC	CAWSGQEPYGYTF
TRBV5-4	TRBJ1-2	TRBD1	NA	TGTGCCAGCAGCCTAGACAGGGGGCAGGGGTATGGCTACACCTTC	CASSLDRGQGYGYTF
TRBV24-1	TRBJ2-5	TRBD2	few	TGTGCCACCAGTGAGTCCGAGCGGGGGGGAACCCAAGAGACCCAGTACTTC	CATSESERGGTQETQYF
TRBV7-2	TRBJ2-3	NA	once	TGTGCCAGCAGCCAAACTCCCCAGACTAGATACACAGATACGCAGTATTTT	CASSQTPQTRYTDTQYF